This T cell receptor (beta chain) derives from a study of blood T cell repertoires in COVID-19. V was pared by 3 bases and J by 6 bases, with 2 bases of the junction left unmatched. CDR3 length: 13 amino acids. As handled by the study authors: Counts of nucleated cells, estimated from reference gene primer amplification, were obtained. Here immunoSEQ multiplex PCR was the method, and the copy in TCRdb shows in-frame clones only, minus some. The V and J calls and clone size were taken over from that table, and D and trimming were inferred from the DNA. This sample carries approximately 150,000 clones, roughly 93% of them seen once, and the ten largest clones take roughly 5.3%.

The specimen sequenced was peripheral blood. The TCR sequence derives from a man aged 18 to 29 with COVID-19, enrolled during active disease. The chain employs TRBV12-3 or TRBV12-4 and TRBJ2-1, with 7 bases aligning to TRBD2. The CDR3 bases are TGTGCCAGCAGTTTCGGGGGGATCAATGAGCAGTTCTTC. Translating gives CASSFGGINEQFF.